This T cell receptor beta chain was retrieved from a study of T cells in localized non-small cell lung cancer. V was clipped by 5 bases and J by 4 bases, with 9 bases between them. The CDR3 sequence is 13 residues long. Germline CDR1 is MNHNY and CDR2 is SVGAGI (reference sequence). TCRdb's copy holds only in-frame clones and misses some; the assay was immunoSEQ multiplex PCR. The sample lists roughly 34,000 clones, 86% occurring once. This receptor was taken from a male donor older than 55 with stage III lung adenocarcinoma. The sequenced sample was peripheral blood, obtained before any cancer treatment. The V gene is TRBV6-6, the J gene TRBJ1-5; maybe TRBD1 (6 bases). CDR3 sequence (DNA): TGTGCCAGCAGTGGACAGCAAAATCAGCCCCAGCATTTT. Protein: CASSGQQNQPQHF.